This T cell receptor (beta chain) was observed in a study of T cells in Graves' hyperthyroidism and ophthalmopathy. CDR3 size: 17 residues. Between the trimmed V and J ends, which lost 5 bases and 0 bases, there was a span of 19 bases. Germline CDR1 and CDR2: SEHNR and FQNEAQ (reference sequence). This clonotype was seen a handful of times. From RNA transcripts, TCR beta CDR3 regions were amplified. Initially, a first-round RT-PCR of the TCR CDR3 employed the HTBI primer set. Using its own MiXCR run on the multiplex PCR reads, TCRdb lists one record per CDR3 protein. Here the sample spans 490,000 or so distinct CDR3 sequences, about 20% being singletons.

V is TRBV7-9 and J is TRBJ1-1; D gene unclear. Material for sequencing was blood. This receptor was taken from a man aged 40-50 years with Graves' ophthalmopathy. CDR3 bases: TGTGCCAGCAGCCCAGTGGATGCAGACGTAATGAACACTGAAGCTTTCTTT. Protein sequence: CASSPVDADVMNTEAFF.